Sequencing of this TCR beta chain was carried out in a study of vaccination and CD4 T cells after COVID-19. Whole-study context: Timing of post-vaccine sample collection was a median about 76 days after dose two, with a range of 14 to 241.

Germline-derived CDR1 and CDR2 are KGHDR and SFDVKD. The length of the CDR3 is 17 residues. V gave up 3 bases and J gave up 6 bases, with 21 bases separating them. This clonotype was seen once. The antigen remains unidentified. This sample's treatment: roughly ten-day PBMC culture with coronavirus spike peptide pools or control peptides (ViraFEST assay). At the Johns Hopkins FTIC core, DNA taken from cultured CD4+ T cells was sequenced by way of the Oncomine TCR Beta short-read assay. Cultured CD4+ T cells were the source of extracted genomic DNA. One entry per CDR3 protein, called by TCRdb with MiXCR from the PCR reads. The sample comprises about 18,000 distinct CDR3 sequences, approximately 50% of which are singletons, and about a tenth rests with the top ten.

V usage is TRBV24-1 and J usage is TRBJ2-3; D may be TRBD2 (6 bases). The material sequenced was CD4+ T cells from blood, cultured in vitro, taken before SARS-CoV-2 vaccination. The sequence derives from a human donor who had recovered from COVID-19. This CDR3 reads CATSDPAGNTHRDTQYF. The CDR3 DNA is TGTGCCACCAGTGATCCAGCGGGTAACACTCATCGGGATACGCAGTATTTT.